The clone carrying this T cell receptor beta chain was seen many times. Time point here: newly diagnosed GD, antithyroid drugs for less than 3 months. Preparation of the TCR library used RNA extracted from PBMCs. This sample is part of a study of regulatory T cells in long-lasting Graves disease. Researchers made TCR beta libraries by using iRepertoire HTBI primers and running Arm-PCR on CDR3 regions. MiXCR was run by TCRdb on the multiplex PCR reads, yielding one entry per CDR3 protein. The data show about 450,000 distinct CDR3 sequences, 12% to 15% seen once. The V gene's germline CDR1 is MDHEN and CDR2 SYDVKM. The CDR3 runs 12 residues. Trimming removed 5 bases from V and 0 bases from J, with 5 bases in between. These data are also associated with another study on T cells in Graves' hyperthyroidism and ophthalmopathy. From that report: RT-PCR in the first round (using the HTBI primer set) targeted the TCR CDR3.

Sequences were derived from peripheral blood mononuclear cells (PBMCs), sampled at new diagnosis, from a patient treated with antithyroid drugs. The receptor's source is a woman aged 45-59 years with Graves disease. The genes are TRBV28 and TRBJ2-7; no clear D. Written as DNA, the CDR3 is TGTGCCAGCAGTAAGATCTCCTACGAGCAGTACTTC. Its protein product is CASSKISYEQYF.